This T cell receptor beta chain comes out of a study of CD8+ T cells in alopecia areata. Noted treatment: oral pan-JAK inhibitor, 5-10 mg twice daily. General study results and limits: In blood and scalp, many expanded lesional clones persisted during tofacitinib.

Only a few counts were recorded for this clone. Its specificity is unknown. Once RNA had been extracted, it was reverse transcribed into cDNA to act as the sequencing template. Repertoires were generated with immunoSEQ multiplex PCR, while TCRdb's copy carries only in-frame clones and drops some. Here the sample spans about 190,000 clones, around 60% being singletons. This receptor was obtained from a human donor with alopecia areata. The starting material was CD4+ T cells sorted from blood, obtained at week 4, from a patient treated with tofacitinib.

The CDR3 region has the DNA TGCAGCGTAAACCGGGACCCATTCGGGACCCAGTACTTC. Translated, it gives CSVNRDPFGTQYF. V is TRBV29-1 and J is TRBJ2-5; D is tentatively TRBD1 or TRBD2 (5 bases each). V dropped 6 bases and J dropped 7 bases, with 18 bases sitting between them. This CDR3 is built from 13 residues. The germline V gene encodes CDR1 SQVTM and CDR2 ANQGSEA.